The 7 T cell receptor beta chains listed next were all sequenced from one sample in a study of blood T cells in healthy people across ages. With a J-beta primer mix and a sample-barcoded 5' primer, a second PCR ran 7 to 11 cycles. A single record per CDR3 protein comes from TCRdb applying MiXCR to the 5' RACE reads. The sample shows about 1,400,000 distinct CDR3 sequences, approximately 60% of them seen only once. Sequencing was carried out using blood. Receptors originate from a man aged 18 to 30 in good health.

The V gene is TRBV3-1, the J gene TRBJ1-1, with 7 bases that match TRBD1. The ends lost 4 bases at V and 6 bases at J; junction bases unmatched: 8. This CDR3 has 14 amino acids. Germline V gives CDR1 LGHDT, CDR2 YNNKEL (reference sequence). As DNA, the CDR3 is TGTGCCAGCAGCCTAGTTGACAGGGACTCTGAAGCTTTCTTT. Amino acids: CASSLVDRDSEAFF.

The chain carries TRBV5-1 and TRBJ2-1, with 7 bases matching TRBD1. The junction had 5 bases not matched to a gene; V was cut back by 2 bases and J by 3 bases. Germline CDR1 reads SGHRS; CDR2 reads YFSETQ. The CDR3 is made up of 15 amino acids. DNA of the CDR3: TGCGCCAGCAGCTTACGACAGGGAATCTACAATGAGCAGTTCTTC. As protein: CASSLRQGIYNEQFF.

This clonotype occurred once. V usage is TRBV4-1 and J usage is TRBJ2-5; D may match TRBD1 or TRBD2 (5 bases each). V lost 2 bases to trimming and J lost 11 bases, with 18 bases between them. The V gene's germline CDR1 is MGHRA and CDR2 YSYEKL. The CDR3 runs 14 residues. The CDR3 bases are TGCGCCAGCAGCCAATCCGGGGCCGGCAATGAGCAGTACTTC. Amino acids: CASSQSGAGNEQYF.

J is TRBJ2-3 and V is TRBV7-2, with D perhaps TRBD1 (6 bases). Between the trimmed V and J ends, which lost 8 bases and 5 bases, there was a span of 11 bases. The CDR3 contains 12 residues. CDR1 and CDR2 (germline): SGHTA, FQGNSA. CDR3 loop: CASEQGEDTQYF. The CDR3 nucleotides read TGTGCCAGCGAACAGGGCGAAGATACGCAGTATTTT.

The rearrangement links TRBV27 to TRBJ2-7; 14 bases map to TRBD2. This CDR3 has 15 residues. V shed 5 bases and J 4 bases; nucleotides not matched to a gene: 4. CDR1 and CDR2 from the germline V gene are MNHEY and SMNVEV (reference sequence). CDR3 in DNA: TGTGCCAGCAGTGCCGGGACTAGCGGGAGTTACGAGCAGTACTTC. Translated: CASSAGTSGSYEQYF.

In DNA, the CDR3 is TGCAGTCTGGCGTTAGTAATCCCTGATGAGCAGTTCTTC. Protein: CSLALVIPDEQFF. The gene calls are TRBV20-1 and TRBJ2-1; no definite D call. V gave up 8 bases and J gave up 8 bases, with 19 bases separating them. Germline V gene sequence: CDR1 DFQATT, CDR2 SNEGSKA (reference sequence). This CDR3 has 13 residues.

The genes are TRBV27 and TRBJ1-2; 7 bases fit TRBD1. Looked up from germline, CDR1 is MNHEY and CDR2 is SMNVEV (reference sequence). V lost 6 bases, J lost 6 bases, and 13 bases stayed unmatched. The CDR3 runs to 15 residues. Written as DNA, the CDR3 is TGTGCCAGCAGCGCCAGAGGACAGGTCGAGGATGGCTACACCTTC. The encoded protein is CASSARGQVEDGYTF.